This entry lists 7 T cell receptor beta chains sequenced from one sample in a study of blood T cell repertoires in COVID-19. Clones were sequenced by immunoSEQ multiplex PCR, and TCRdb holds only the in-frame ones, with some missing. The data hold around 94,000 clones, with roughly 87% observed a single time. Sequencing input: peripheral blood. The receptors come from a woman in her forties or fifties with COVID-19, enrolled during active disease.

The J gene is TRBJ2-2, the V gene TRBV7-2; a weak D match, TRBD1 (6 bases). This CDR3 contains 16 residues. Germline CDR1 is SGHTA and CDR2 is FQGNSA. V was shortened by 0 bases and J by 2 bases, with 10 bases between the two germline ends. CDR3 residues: CASSLAQQGNTGELFF. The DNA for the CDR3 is TGTGCCAGCAGCTTAGCGCAACAGGGAAACACCGGGGAGCTGTTTTTT. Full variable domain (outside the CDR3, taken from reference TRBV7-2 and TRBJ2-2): GAGVSQSPSNKVTEKGKDVELRCDPISGHTALYWYRQSLGQGLEFLIYFQGNSAPDKSGLPSDRFSAERTGGSVSTLTIQRTQQEDSAVYLCASSLAQQGNTGELFFGEGSRLTVL.

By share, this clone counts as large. This CDR3 is CASSISGTGPTEAFF. CDR3 DNA sequence: TGTGCCAGTAGTATCTCCGGGACAGGGCCCACTGAAGCTTTCTTT. The chain couples TRBV19 to TRBJ1-1; 9 nucleotides agree with TRBD1. V lost 3 bases to trimming and J lost 4 bases; unmatched junction nucleotides: 6. This CDR3 has 15 residues. CDR1 is LNHDA, CDR2 SQIVND, per germline (reference sequence).

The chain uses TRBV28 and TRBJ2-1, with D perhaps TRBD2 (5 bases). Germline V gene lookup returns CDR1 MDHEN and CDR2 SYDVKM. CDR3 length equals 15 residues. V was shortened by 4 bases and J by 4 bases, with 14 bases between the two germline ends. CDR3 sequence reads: CASSSGAEGYNEQFF. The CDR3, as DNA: TGTGCCAGCAGTTCAGGAGCGGAAGGTTACAATGAGCAGTTCTTC.

CDR3 loop: CASSQEGGPGQVSNQPQHF. The CDR3 nucleotides read TGTGCCAGCAGCCAAGAAGGGGGTCCGGGACAGGTTAGCAATCAGCCCCAGCATTTT. The V gene is TRBV4-2, the J gene TRBJ1-5, with 8 positions matching TRBD1. Germline trimming cut 0 bases from V and 0 bases from J; bases unmatched to any gene: 10. The CDR3 runs 19 residues. The germline CDR1 and CDR2 sequences are LGHNA and YNFKEQ.

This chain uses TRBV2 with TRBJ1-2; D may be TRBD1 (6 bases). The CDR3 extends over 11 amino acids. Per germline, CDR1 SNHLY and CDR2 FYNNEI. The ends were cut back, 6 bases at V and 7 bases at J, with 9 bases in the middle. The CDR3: CASSLQGGYTF. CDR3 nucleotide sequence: TGTGCCAGCAGCCTACAGGGTGGCTACACCTTC. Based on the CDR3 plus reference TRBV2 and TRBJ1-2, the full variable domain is EPEVTQTPSHQVTQMGQEVILRCVPISNHLYFYWYRQILGQKVEFLVSFYNNEISEKSEIFDDQFSVERPDGSNFTLKIRSTKLEDSAMYFCASSLQGGYTFGSGTRLTVV.

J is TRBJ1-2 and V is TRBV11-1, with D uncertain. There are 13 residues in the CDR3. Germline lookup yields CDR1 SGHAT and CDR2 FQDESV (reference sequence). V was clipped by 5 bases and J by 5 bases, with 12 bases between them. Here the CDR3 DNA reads TGTGCCAGCAGCCCTACAGAAATTTATGGCTACACCTTC. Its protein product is CASSPTEIYGYTF.

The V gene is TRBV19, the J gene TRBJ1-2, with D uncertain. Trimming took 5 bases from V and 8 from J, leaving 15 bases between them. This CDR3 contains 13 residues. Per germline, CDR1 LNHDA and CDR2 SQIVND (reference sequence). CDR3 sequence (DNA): TGTGCCAGTAGTCTAGTGGAGAGACCCGGCTACACCTTC. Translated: CASSLVERPGYTF.